The T cell receptor (beta chain) under discussion was sequenced for a study of T cell changes during pregnancy in multiple sclerosis. Sequencing used immunoSEQ multiplex PCR; TCRdb keeps in-frame clones, though not all of them. The sample yields 55,000 to 85,000 clones, around nine tenths seen once. Germline CDR1 reads SGHRS; CDR2 reads YFSETQ. The CDR3 covers 15 residues. The V end lost 0 bases, the J end lost 7 bases, and 17 bases lay between the germline ends. Sequenced here: peripheral blood, sampled in the third trimester of pregnancy. This sequence originates from a female donor with multiple sclerosis, enrolled in a pregnancy study. The rearrangement joins TRBV5-1 to TRBJ2-7, with a weak D call TRBD1 (6 bases). As DNA, the CDR3 is TGCGCCAGCAGCTTGGCCGTACAGGGTAGTTATGAGCAGTACTTC. Encoded protein: CASSLAVQGSYEQYF. Variable domain in full (rest from reference TRBV5-1 and TRBJ2-7): KAGVTQTPRYLIKTRGQQVTLSCSPISGHRSVSWYQQTPGQGLQFLFEYFSETQRNKGNFPGRFSGRQFSNSRSEMNVSTLELGDSALYLCASSLAVQGSYEQYFGPGTRLTVT.